These 26 T cell receptor beta chains share one sample of origin, sequenced in a study of blood T cell repertoires in COVID-19. The data were produced by immunoSEQ multiplex PCR, yet TCRdb's version contains in-frame clones alone and is incomplete. The sample lists approximately 250,000 clones; 84% were seen once. Sequencing was carried out using peripheral blood. These receptors came from a human donor in a cohort sampled during active COVID-19.

CDR3 coding DNA: TGTGCCAGCAGTGGCCAGGGGAATTCACCCCTCCACTTT. Protein product: CASSGQGNSPLHF. This sequence joins TRBV25-1 and TRBJ1-6, with D tentatively TRBD1 (6 bases). The germline gives CDR1 MGHDK, CDR2 SYGVNS. This CDR3 comprises 13 residues. The V end was cut by 4 bases, the J end by 7 bases, with 8 bases between.

The J gene is TRBJ1-3, the V gene TRBV27; no clear D. V lost 8 bases and J 8 bases, leaving 7 bases between the germline ends. The CDR3 has 10 residues. In germline, CDR1 is MNHEY, CDR2 SMNVEV (reference sequence). CDR3 sequence: CASALDTIYF. CDR3 in DNA: TGTGCCAGCGCTCTAGACACCATATATTTT.

DNA of the CDR3: TGTGCCAGCGGGCGGAGGGCCGGGGAGCTGTTTTTT. Translating gives CASGRRAGELFF. V and J are TRBV11-3 and TRBJ2-2; a possible D gene is TRBD2 (6 bases). This CDR3 comprises 12 residues. Germline loops: CDR1 SGHNT, CDR2 YENEEA. Trimming took off 8 bases at V and 6 bases at J, with 10 bases between the two ends.

The J gene is TRBJ2-6, the V gene TRBV7-9, with TRBD1 identical over 12 bases. Germline values: CDR1 SEHNR, CDR2 FQNEAQ (reference sequence). This CDR3 has 17 amino acids. J gave up 2 bases and V 5 bases, and 4 bases lay outside the gene matches. This CDR3 reads CASSLGTGGAGANVLTF. Written as DNA, the CDR3 is TGTGCCAGCAGCCTCGGGACAGGGGGCGCTGGGGCCAACGTCCTGACTTTC.

This chain joins TRBV16 and TRBJ2-1; D may be TRBD1 (6 bases). The CDR3 has 14 amino acids. Trimming left V 6 bases short and J 2 bases short, with 11 bases between. Per germline, CDR1 KGHSY and CDR2 FQNENV. The CDR3, as DNA: TGTGCCAGCAGACACAGGGTACCCTACAATGAGCAGTTCTTC. This translates into CASRHRVPYNEQFF.

The chain employs TRBV7-8 and TRBJ2-1; 13 bases line up with TRBD2. This CDR3 is 16 amino acids long. The V segment lost 1 base and the J segment 4 bases; nucleotides outside the gene matches: 1. CDR1 SGHVS and CDR2 FQNEAQ come from the germline V gene. The CDR3 reads CASSLGLAGGYNEQFF. The CDR3 nucleotides are TGTGCCAGCAGCTTAGGACTAGCGGGGGGATACAATGAGCAGTTCTTC.

V gene TRBV7-9 combines with J gene TRBJ1-2, with 7 positions matching TRBD1. The germline CDR1 and CDR2 sequences are SEHNR and FQNEAQ (reference sequence). The CDR3 extends over 13 amino acids. V lost 3 bases to trimming and J lost 6 bases; unmatched junction nucleotides: 4. CDR3 sequence (DNA): TGTGCCAGCAGCTTGAGACAGGGAAATGGCTACACCTTC. Translation: CASSLRQGNGYTF.

The gene calls are TRBV27 and TRBJ1-2; D unclear. This CDR3 contains 13 residues. The germline V gene encodes CDR1 MNHEY and CDR2 SMNVEV (reference sequence). Trimming removed 6 bases from V and 0 bases from J, with 8 bases in between. CDR3 bases: TGTGCCAGCAGCTGGAGAGCTAACTATGGCTACACCTTC. Translated: CASSWRANYGYTF.

J is TRBJ2-2 and V is TRBV9; 15 bases map to TRBD2. The V segment lost 3 bases and the J segment 1 base; nucleotides outside the gene matches: 7. The germline V gene has CDR1 SGDLS and CDR2 YYNGEE. The CDR3 is made up of 19 amino acids. The CDR3 region has the DNA TGTGCCAGCAGCGAGACACCGGGACTAGCGGGAGGGAACACCGGGGAGCTGTTTTTT. Translating gives CASSETPGLAGGNTGELFF.

The chain recombines TRBV2 with TRBJ1-2; D is ambiguous. In germline, CDR1 is SNHLY, CDR2 FYNNEI. The CDR3 is 13 amino acids. Trimming stripped 1 base from V and 8 bases from J, with 11 bases between. The DNA of the CDR3 is TGTGCCAGCAGTGAAGTGGCGGTGAGGGGCTACACCTTC. Translated, it gives CASSEVAVRGYTF.

V usage is TRBV6-1 and J usage is TRBJ1-5; 8 bases are shared with TRBD1. CDR3 length equals 16 residues. V lost 4 bases to trimming and J lost 4 bases; unmatched junction nucleotides: 9. CDR1 is MNHNS, CDR2 SASEGT, per germline. The CDR3 nucleotides are TGTGCCAGCAGTGGGCAGGGGGCGGTTGGTAATCAGCCCCAGCATTTT. Protein: CASSGQGAVGNQPQHF.

The rearrangement links TRBV19 to TRBJ2-1; D possibly corresponds to TRBD1 (6 bases). V lost 3 bases and J 5 bases, leaving 11 bases between the germline ends. Germline assignment: CDR1 LNHDA and CDR2 SQIVND (reference sequence). The length of the CDR3 is 14 residues. CDR3 amino acids: CASSMRQVDNEQFF. Here the CDR3 DNA reads TGTGCCAGTAGTATGAGACAGGTAGACAATGAGCAGTTCTTC.

The CDR3 reads CASSLGLQGITDTQYF. The CDR3 DNA reads TGTGCCAGCAGCTTAGGGTTACAGGGGATCACAGATACGCAGTATTTT. The rearrangement uses TRBV11-2 and TRBJ2-3, with 7 bases aligning to TRBD1. There are 16 residues in the CDR3. The V and J ends lost 1 base and 2 bases, in that order; junction bases with no gene match: 6. Germline V CDR1 and CDR2: SGHAT, FQNNGV.

This chain uses TRBV10-3 with TRBJ2-7, with 9 bases fitting TRBD2. In germline, CDR1 is ENHRY, CDR2 SYGVKD. The J segment lost 3 bases and the V segment lost 0 bases, leaving 6 bases of the junction unmatched. The CDR3 covers 16 residues. DNA for the CDR3: TGTGCCATCAGTGAGTCTGATAGCGGGAGAGGCTACGAGCAGTACTTC. Translated, it gives CAISESDSGRGYEQYF.

The chain employs TRBV3-1 (or the pseudogene TRBV3-2) and TRBJ2-3; 9 nucleotides match TRBD1. Germline CDR1 reads LGHDT; CDR2 reads YNNKEL (reference sequence). The CDR3 contains 16 residues. J lost 2 bases, V lost 5 bases, and 8 bases had no gene match. DNA for the CDR3: TGTGCCAGCAGCAACCCCGGGACAGGGTTCACAGATACGCAGTATTTT. Translated: CASSNPGTGFTDTQYF.

The rearrangement uses TRBV18 and TRBJ2-1, with a tentative D call TRBD2 (5 bases). Germline CDR1 is KGHSH and CDR2 is LQKENI. CDR3 size: 15 residues. V was trimmed by 0 bases and J by 3 bases, leaving 9 bases between them. CDR3 amino acids: CASSPPAGRYNEQFF. CDR3 coding DNA: TGTGCCAGCTCACCACCGGCGGGCCGCTACAATGAGCAGTTCTTC.

The chain recombines TRBV4-3 with TRBJ2-7; 7 bases align to TRBD1. V gave up 1 base and J gave up 1 base; unmatched junction bases: 1. CDR1 and CDR2 from the germline V gene are LGHNA and YSLEER. The CDR3 is made up of 14 amino acids. The CDR3 loop reads CASSQGQGSYEQYF. The CDR3 DNA follows: TGCGCCAGCAGCCAAGGACAGGGTTCCTACGAGCAGTACTTC.

The gene calls are TRBV5-4 and TRBJ1-2, with D possibly TRBD1 on 6 matching bases. This CDR3 contains 15 residues. Trimming shortened V by 3 bases and J by 4 bases, and 16 bases separated the two germline ends. CDR1 and CDR2 (germline): SGHNT, YYREEE (reference sequence). The CDR3 DNA reads TGTGCCAGCAGCTCAGCCGCTGGGACACTCTATGGCTACACCTTC. This codes for CASSSAAGTLYGYTF. The full variable domain, rest sourced from reference TRBV5-4 and TRBJ1-2, is ETGVTQSPTHLIKTRGQQVTLRCSSQSGHNTVSWYQQALGQGPQFIFQYYREEENGRGNFPPRFSGLQFPNYSSELNVNALELDDSALYLCASSSAAGTLYGYTFGSGTRLTVV.

V usage is TRBV5-1 and J usage is TRBJ1-1, with D tentatively TRBD1 (5 bases). With 1 base removed from V and 5 bases from J, the gap between germline ends came to 24 bases. This CDR3 has 18 amino acids. Germline V gives CDR1 SGHRS, CDR2 YFSETQ. The CDR3 bases are TGCGCCAGCAGCTTGTCTCCCCGGACCCTGACGCGGGGGACTGAAGCTTTCTTT. It specifies CASSLSPRTLTRGTEAFF. Looking up the rest from reference TRBV5-1 and TRBJ1-1 gives the full variable domain: KAGVTQTPRYLIKTRGQQVTLSCSPISGHRSVSWYQQTPGQGLQFLFEYFSETQRNKGNFPGRFSGRQFSNSRSEMNVSTLELGDSALYLCASSLSPRTLTRGTEAFFGQGTRLTVV.

This clone has just a few counts. This chain uses TRBV5-6 with TRBJ1-1; possibly TRBD1 for D (5 bases). Trimming removed 4 bases at V and 4 bases at J, with 17 bases between. The CDR3 is 15 amino acids. CDR1 is SGHDT and CDR2 is YYEEEE in the germline V gene. In DNA, the CDR3 is TGTGCCAGCAGCCCGGGGGACGTATGGGGCACTGAAGCTTTCTTT. Translating gives CASSPGDVWGTEAFF.

This sequence joins TRBV19 and TRBJ2-7, with a tentative D call TRBD1 (6 bases). Germline-derived CDR1 and CDR2 are LNHDA and SQIVND (reference sequence). Trimming shortened V by 3 bases and J by 3 bases, and 9 bases separated the two germline ends. The CDR3 spans 13 residues. The CDR3 loop is CASSIVGGYEQYF. As DNA, the CDR3 is TGTGCCAGTAGTATCGTAGGGGGCTACGAGCAGTACTTC.

This clone was observed once. The CDR3 protein is CASSGGRFVQTQYF. CDR3 bases: TGTGCCAGCAGCGGGGGGAGGTTTGTGCAGACCCAGTACTTC. The chain has TRBV11-1 and TRBJ2-5, with a possible D match to TRBD2 (6 bases). This CDR3 has 14 amino acids. Trimming stripped 5 bases from V and 6 bases from J, with 16 bases between. Germline V gives CDR1 SGHAT, CDR2 FQDESV (reference sequence).

The chain links TRBV27 to TRBJ1-2; 8 nucleotides match TRBD1. Germline trimming cut 4 bases from V and 7 bases from J; bases unmatched to any gene: 8. The CDR3 is 14 amino acids. Germline-derived CDR1 and CDR2 are MNHEY and SMNVEV (reference sequence). CDR3 amino acids: CASSSPGQGIGYTF. CDR3 DNA sequence: TGTGCCAGCAGTTCCCCAGGACAGGGTATTGGCTACACCTTC.

V usage is TRBV11-2 and J usage is TRBJ2-7; D possibly corresponds to TRBD2 (6 bases). Germline assignment: CDR1 SGHAT and CDR2 FQNNGV. Trimming took 4 bases from V and 1 from J, leaving 14 bases between them. CDR3 length equals 15 residues. Here the CDR3 DNA reads TGTGCCAGCAGCTCAATGTTGGGACTGTCCTACGAGCAGTACTTC. Its translation: CASSSMLGLSYEQYF.

The chain uses TRBV3-1 (or the pseudogene TRBV3-2) and TRBJ1-1, with D maybe TRBD1 (6 bases). CDR3 length: 15 residues. The V and J ends lost 3 bases and 4 bases respectively, with 15 bases between them. The germline V gene encodes CDR1 LGHDT and CDR2 YNNKEL (reference sequence). Here the CDR3 DNA reads TGTGCCAGCAGCCAGAGAGAAGGGGGAATCACTGAAGCTTTCTTT. Its translation: CASSQREGGITEAFF.

The chain carries TRBV18 and TRBJ2-7; 7 bases line up with TRBD1. Trimming removed 4 bases from V and 7 bases from J; junction bases left unmatched: 10. This CDR3 is 14 amino acids long. Looked up from germline, CDR1 is KGHSH and CDR2 is LQKENI. The CDR3 loop reads CASSLKGQRLEQYF. For the CDR3, the DNA is TGTGCCAGCTCACTAAAGGGACAGCGTCTAGAGCAGTACTTC.